Listed below are T cell receptor beta chains from one sample, sequenced in a study of CD8 T cells in ankylosing spondylitis. TCRdb called the 5' RACE reads again in MiXCR, with one record for every CDR3 protein. The data hold 250,000 to 350,000 distinct CDR3 sequences, with under 8.5% observed a single time. The sample comprised blood, either unsorted or a sorted T cell fraction (not recorded which). These receptors were taken from a male donor with ankylosing spondylitis. Each CDR3 is given with its conserved first and last residue. D genes are given only for firm matches. Clone size, where shown, is once, few, many, or a class for clones that have expanded.

D gene: TRBD1
J gene: TRBJ2-7
V gene: TRBV12-3/TRBV12-4
clone size: many
CDR3 DNA: TGTGCCAGCAGCTGGACAGGGTCGAGGCGCGAGCAGTACTTC
CDR3 protein: CASSWTGSRREQYF

D gene: TRBD1
J gene: TRBJ2-1
V gene: TRBV7-6
clone size: many
CDR3 DNA: TGTGCCAGCAGCTTAGGGACAGGATACAATGAGCAGTTCTTC
CDR3 protein: CASSLGTGYNEQFF

D gene: -
J gene: TRBJ1-2
V gene: TRBV2
clone size: few
CDR3 DNA: TGTGCCAGCAGTGACCCAGTTACCGGGGGAGGCTACACCTTC
CDR3 protein: CASSDPVTGGGYTF

D gene: -
J gene: TRBJ2-7
V gene: TRBV5-6
clone size: -
CDR3 DNA: TGTGCCAGCAGCCCGGGGGACAAATACGAGCAGTACTTC
CDR3 protein: CASSPGDKYEQYF

D gene: -
J gene: TRBJ2-2
V gene: TRBV27
clone size: -
CDR3 DNA: TGTGCCAGCAGTGGACGGGTTTCCGGGGAGCTGTTTTTT
CDR3 protein: CASSGRVSGELFF

D gene: -
J gene: TRBJ2-7
V gene: TRBV15
clone size: once
CDR3 DNA: TGTGCCACCAGCAGTATGCCGGGGGCCGACTACGAGCAGTACTTC
CDR3 protein: CATSSMPGADYEQYF

D gene: -
J gene: TRBJ1-1
V gene: TRBV27
clone size: few
CDR3 DNA: TGTGCCAGCAGCCACACACGGAACACTGAAGCTTTCTTT
CDR3 protein: CASSHTRNTEAFF

D gene: -
J gene: TRBJ2-1
V gene: TRBV11-3
clone size: few
CDR3 DNA: TGTGCCAGCAGCTTAGACTCCTACTATGAGCAGTTCTTC
CDR3 protein: CASSLDSYYEQFF

D gene: TRBD2
J gene: TRBJ2-7
V gene: TRBV6-2/TRBV6-3
clone size: -
CDR3 DNA: TGTGCCAGCAGTTACTCCGGGTTTGCTAGCGGGAACTACGAGCAGTACTTC
CDR3 protein: CASSYSGFASGNYEQYF

D gene: TRBD2
J gene: TRBJ2-3
V gene: TRBV7-8
clone size: many
CDR3 DNA: TGTGCCGGGGGCGGGACTAGCGGGAGTACAGATACGCAGTATTTT
CDR3 protein: CAGGGTSGSTDTQYF

D gene: TRBD1
J gene: TRBJ2-2
V gene: TRBV9
clone size: few
CDR3 DNA: TGTGCCAGCCAGAGGGGACAGGGGGGGACCGGGGAGCTGTTTTTT
CDR3 protein: CASQRGQGGTGELFF

D gene: -
J gene: TRBJ1-1
V gene: TRBV12-3/TRBV12-4
clone size: many
CDR3 DNA: TGTGCCAGCAGTTTTGGGGGGCGGAACACTGAAGCTTTCTTT
CDR3 protein: CASSFGGRNTEAFF

D gene: TRBD2
J gene: TRBJ2-2
V gene: TRBV6-2/TRBV6-3
clone size: -
CDR3 DNA: TGTGCCAGCATCGGGACTAGGTCGACCGGGGAGCTGTTTTTT
CDR3 protein: CASIGTRSTGELFF

D gene: -
J gene: TRBJ1-1
V gene: TRBV7-9
clone size: -
CDR3 DNA: TGTGCCAGCAGCGCCAGTCGGGGAAAGGCTTTCTTT
CDR3 protein: CASSASRGKAFF

D gene: -
J gene: TRBJ1-4
V gene: TRBV29-1
clone size: many
CDR3 DNA: TGCAGCGTTCTGCGGGCCGAAGGGGAAAAACTGTTTTTT
CDR3 protein: CSVLRAEGEKLFF

D gene: -
J gene: TRBJ2-3
V gene: TRBV4-1
clone size: few
CDR3 DNA: TGCGCCAGCAGCCAACAGACAGGGAGGGGGAGCGGACGCACAGATACGCAGTATTTT
CDR3 protein: CASSQQTGRGSGRTDTQYF

D gene: TRBD2
J gene: TRBJ2-1
V gene: TRBV7-2
clone size: few
CDR3 DNA: TGTGCCAACAGCTTAGATCGCGGGAGCTCCTACAATGAGCAGTTCTTC
CDR3 protein: CANSLDRGSSYNEQFF

D gene: TRBD1
J gene: TRBJ2-7
V gene: TRBV29-1
clone size: many
CDR3 DNA: TGCAGCGCATGGGGACAGGACTACGAGCAGTACTTC
CDR3 protein: CSAWGQDYEQYF

D gene: -
J gene: TRBJ1-5
V gene: TRBV3-1
clone size: few
CDR3 DNA: TGTGCCAGCAGCCAGGACGGACGGTATCAGCCCCAGCATTTT
CDR3 protein: CASSQDGRYQPQHF

D gene: TRBD2
J gene: TRBJ2-5
V gene: TRBV11-2
clone size: few
CDR3 DNA: TGTGCCAGCAACCTGGGACTAGGGGAGACCCAGTACTTC
CDR3 protein: CASNLGLGETQYF

D gene: TRBD2
J gene: TRBJ2-7
V gene: TRBV10-3
clone size: few
CDR3 DNA: TGTGCCATCGGGACTAGCACCTCCTACGAGCAGTACTTC
CDR3 protein: CAIGTSTSYEQYF

D gene: TRBD2
J gene: TRBJ2-2
V gene: TRBV11-2
clone size: few
CDR3 DNA: TGTGCCAGCAGCTGGACTAGCGGGTACCCGCTGTTTTTT
CDR3 protein: CASSWTSGYPLFF

D gene: -
J gene: TRBJ2-2
V gene: TRBV11-3
clone size: few
CDR3 DNA: TGTGCCAGCAGCCCTCACACCGGGGAGCTGTTTTTT
CDR3 protein: CASSPHTGELFF

D gene: TRBD2
J gene: TRBJ2-2
V gene: TRBV7-6
clone size: -
CDR3 DNA: TGTGCCAGCAGTGTAGCGGGAGGGGCGCGGGGCACCGGGGAGCTGTTTTTT
CDR3 protein: CASSVAGGARGTGELFF

D gene: -
J gene: TRBJ2-1
V gene: TRBV7-8
clone size: -
CDR3 DNA: TGTGCCAGCAGCTTAATAGCGGCCCATGAGCAGTTCTTC
CDR3 protein: CASSLIAAHEQFF

D gene: TRBD2
J gene: TRBJ2-7
V gene: TRBV6-5
clone size: -
CDR3 DNA: TGTGCCAGCAGTTATACCCACAGCGGGAGGAACGAGCAGTACTTC
CDR3 protein: CASSYTHSGRNEQYF

D gene: TRBD1
J gene: TRBJ2-7
V gene: TRBV20-1
clone size: -
CDR3 DNA: TGCAGTGCAAGACAGGGGAGGTCCTACGAGCAGTACTTC
CDR3 protein: CSARQGRSYEQYF

D gene: TRBD2
J gene: TRBJ2-3
V gene: TRBV11-2
clone size: few
CDR3 DNA: TGTGCCAGCAGCTTAGTGGGGGGGGGCACAGATACGCAGTATTTT
CDR3 protein: CASSLVGGGTDTQYF

D gene: -
J gene: TRBJ1-2
V gene: TRBV20-1
clone size: many
CDR3 DNA: TGCAGTGCCCTCGAAAGAGGGTATGGCTACACCTTC
CDR3 protein: CSALERGYGYTF

D gene: TRBD1
J gene: TRBJ2-5
V gene: TRBV2
clone size: -
CDR3 DNA: TGTGCCAGCACCCGGACAGGCGCCCGAGAGACCCAGTACTTC
CDR3 protein: CASTRTGARETQYF

D gene: -
J gene: TRBJ1-6
V gene: TRBV7-9
clone size: -
CDR3 DNA: TGTGCCAGCAGCCTCGCGGGCCGAACAGGTGGATCACCCCTCCACTTT
CDR3 protein: CASSLAGRTGGSPLHF

D gene: -
J gene: TRBJ1-1
V gene: TRBV7-9
clone size: -
CDR3 DNA: TGTGCCAGCAGCGGCGGGACGGCGGAAGCTTTCTTT
CDR3 protein: CASSGGTAEAFF

D gene: -
J gene: TRBJ2-1
V gene: TRBV5-6
clone size: many
CDR3 DNA: TGTGCCAGCAGCTTGCCCGGGTACAATGAGCAGTTCTTC
CDR3 protein: CASSLPGYNEQFF

D gene: TRBD2
J gene: TRBJ2-1
V gene: TRBV11-2
clone size: -
CDR3 DNA: TGTGCCAGCAGCCTAAGCGGGAGGCGCGGCAATGAGCAGTTCTTC
CDR3 protein: CASSLSGRRGNEQFF

D gene: -
J gene: TRBJ2-7
V gene: TRBV7-9
clone size: few
CDR3 DNA: TGTGCCAGCAGCTTAGCGCTGGCAGGGGCCTTCCACTACGAGCAGTACTTC
CDR3 protein: CASSLALAGAFHYEQYF

D gene: -
J gene: TRBJ2-7
V gene: TRBV7-6
clone size: few
CDR3 DNA: TGTGCCAGCAGCTACCAGGGGGGAACCTACGAGCAGTACTTC
CDR3 protein: CASSYQGGTYEQYF

D gene: TRBD1
J gene: TRBJ2-7
V gene: TRBV20-1
clone size: many
CDR3 DNA: TGCAGTGCTAGGGGGGACAGCTACGAGCAGTACTTC
CDR3 protein: CSARGDSYEQYF

D gene: -
J gene: TRBJ1-1
V gene: TRBV27
clone size: few
CDR3 DNA: TGTGCCAGCAGTTTCCGTCCGTGGTCGGCCACTGAAGCTTTCTTT
CDR3 protein: CASSFRPWSATEAFF

D gene: -
J gene: TRBJ2-3
V gene: TRBV12-3/TRBV12-4
clone size: many
CDR3 DNA: TGTGCCAGCAGTTTATGGGATACGCAGTATTTT
CDR3 protein: CASSLWDTQYF

D gene: -
J gene: TRBJ2-3
V gene: TRBV29-1
clone size: many
CDR3 DNA: TGCAGCTCAAAACGACAGGATACGCAGTATTTT
CDR3 protein: CSSKRQDTQYF